A single sample gave rise to the 17 T cell receptor beta chains below, sequenced in a study of Graves' ophthalmopathy and Graves' hyperthyroidism. CDR3 regions of TCR beta were amplified from RNA transcripts. In the first round, RT-PCR was carried out with HTBI primers, and a multiplex PCR formed the second round. TCRdb ran MiXCR on the multiplex PCR reads and lists one entry per CDR3 protein. The repertoire holds 350,000 to 450,000 distinct CDR3 sequences, with around 18% as singletons. The material sequenced was peripheral blood. Receptor source: a woman under 30 with Graves' ophthalmopathy.

The chain is built from TRBV7-2 and TRBJ2-7; D unclear. CDR3 size: 15 residues. Germline assignment: CDR1 SGHTA and CDR2 FQGNSA. V lost 5 bases to trimming and J lost 6 bases, with 20 bases between them. CDR3 protein: CASSPQDVLLGEQYF. The CDR3 DNA reads TGTGCCAGCAGCCCTCAGGACGTATTGTTGGGCGAGCAGTACTTC.

The V call is TRBV18, the J call TRBJ1-1, with unresolved D. The CDR3 length is 14 residues. Germline CDR1 reads KGHSH; CDR2 reads LQKENI. Trimming took 3 bases from V and 1 from J, leaving 9 bases between them. As DNA, the CDR3 is TGTGCCAGCTCACCCGCGGCTTCGAACACTGAAGCTTTCTTT. It yields the protein CASSPAASNTEAFF.

This clonotype was counted at least ten times. V and J are TRBV28 and TRBJ1-2; a weak D match, TRBD1 (6 bases). V dropped 9 bases and J dropped 11 bases, with 25 bases sitting between them. Germline CDR1 and CDR2: MDHEN and SYDVKM. The CDR3 sequence is 14 residues long. CDR3: CASLSEVAGVTYTF. CDR3 coding DNA: TGTGCCAGTCTTTCCGAGGTGGCAGGGGTAACTTACACCTTC.

In its sample, this clonotype was seen many times. This chain joins TRBV7-2 and TRBJ2-7; D may be TRBD2 (6 bases). The germline V gene encodes CDR1 SGHTA and CDR2 FQGNSA. This CDR3 has 14 amino acids. V was cut by 4 bases and J by 1 base, with 11 bases left in between. The CDR3 region is CASSWRGLSYEQYF. For the CDR3, the DNA is TGTGCCAGCAGCTGGAGAGGACTATCCTACGAGCAGTACTTC.

In its sample, this clonotype was seen many times. The chain recombines TRBV14 with TRBJ2-7; D unclear. V lost 3 bases to trimming and J lost 3 bases, with 15 bases between them. CDR3 length: 15 residues. CDR1 and CDR2 from the germline V gene are SGHDN and FVKESK. The CDR3: CASSHPPDRGYEQYF. The CDR3 nucleotides read TGTGCCAGCAGCCACCCACCTGATCGTGGCTACGAGCAGTACTTC.

This clonotype came up many times. This chain joins TRBV6-5 and TRBJ1-5; D is uncertain. Trimming took 2 bases from V and 7 from J, leaving 15 bases between them. Germline V gives CDR1 MNHEY, CDR2 SVGAGI. This CDR3 comprises 15 residues. The CDR3: CASSYTVGEQQPQHF. The DNA of the CDR3 is TGTGCCAGCAGTTACACCGTCGGGGAGCAACAGCCCCAGCATTTT.

This clonotype occurred many times. This rearrangement joins TRBV6-1 to TRBJ1-5; D possibly corresponds to TRBD1 (5 bases). The CDR3 has 14 amino acids. The V end was cut by 6 bases, the J end by 5 bases, with 14 bases between. Germline V gives CDR1 MNHNS, CDR2 SASEGT. CDR3 loop: CASSTPGGYQPQHF. The CDR3 DNA reads TGTGCCAGCAGCACACCCGGGGGATATCAGCCCCAGCATTTT.

There are a few counts of this clonotype. A much larger clone lies one base from this, so it may be a read error. This likely comes from a read error, as the CDR3 has no conserved phenylalanine or tryptophan at its end. V and J are TRBV25-1 and TRBJ2-5, with 8 bases fitting TRBD1. Trimming cost V 7 bases and J 6 bases; bases outside gene matches: 13. This CDR3 spans 15 amino acids. CDR1 is MGHDK, CDR2 SYGVNS, per germline. Here the CDR3 DNA reads TGTGCCAGCACCTCAACCCCGGACAGGGCGCAGACCCAGTACCTC. Protein: CASTSTPDRAQTQYL.

The sample holds many counts of this clonotype. The genes are TRBV20-1 and TRBJ2-5, with D perhaps being TRBD1 or TRBD2 (6 bases each). CDR3 length equals 11 residues. Germline CDR1 is DFQATT and CDR2 is SNEGSKA (reference sequence). The V end lost 4 bases, the J end lost 11 bases, and 14 bases lay between the germline ends. CDR3 DNA sequence: TGCAGTGCTAAAGAGGGGGGCCGACAGTACTTC. Protein: CSAKEGGRQYF.

The sample holds many counts of this clonotype. The chain uses TRBV20-1 and TRBJ1-6; no clear D gene. CDR3 length equals 14 residues. Trimming removed 0 bases from V and 7 bases from J, with 10 bases in between. Germline CDR1 and CDR2: DFQATT and SNEGSKA (reference sequence). In DNA, the CDR3 is TGCAGTGCTAGAGATAGGCGTGGGAATTCACCCCTCCACTTT. Translating it yields CSARDRRGNSPLHF.

The chain combines TRBV25-1 with TRBJ2-7; D possibly uses TRBD1 or TRBD2 (5 bases each). V lost 10 bases and J 3 bases, leaving 10 bases between the germline ends. The CDR3 extends over 11 amino acids. Germline V CDR1 and CDR2: MGHDK, SYGVNS. CDR3 amino acids: CATGRLYEQYF. The CDR3 region has the DNA TGTGCCACGGGACGTCTCTACGAGCAGTACTTC.

This clonotype was seen repeatedly, ten times or more. This chain joins TRBV6-5 and TRBJ1-6; no reliable D call. This CDR3 is built from 14 residues. The V end was cut by 1 base, the J end by 9 bases, with 10 bases between. The V gene's germline CDR1 is MNHEY and CDR2 SVGAGI. CDR3 region: CASSYFRTISPLHF. Written as DNA, the CDR3 is TGTGCCAGCAGTTACTTTCGGACTATTTCACCCCTCCACTTT.

Many counts were recorded for this clonotype. J is TRBJ1-1 and V is TRBV25-1; D gene unclear. The length of the CDR3 is 15 residues. Looked up from germline, CDR1 is MGHDK and CDR2 is SYGVNS. V lost 0 bases, J lost 5 bases, and 13 bases lay in between. The DNA for the CDR3 is TGTGCCAGCAGTGAATATGGCAGCAGCAGTACTGAAGCTTTCTTT. As protein: CASSEYGSSSTEAFF.

This clonotype has at least ten counts. The V gene is TRBV6-2 or TRBV6-3, the J gene TRBJ2-1, with 10 nucleotides matching TRBD2. Per germline, CDR1 MNHEY and CDR2 SVGEGT. The CDR3 is 15 amino acids. The trim removed 6 bases at V and 4 bases at J, leaving 6 bases unmatched. The CDR3 here is CASSSTSGKYNEQFF. CDR3 bases: TGTGCCAGCAGCTCAACTAGCGGGAAATACAATGAGCAGTTCTTC.

This clonotype was detected once. The junction departs from the called germline gene at one end, perhaps through a read error. The chain is built from TRBV6-2 or TRBV6-3 and TRBJ2-2; TRBD1 or TRBD2 may be the D gene (5 bases each). The CDR3 is 21 residues long. Germline V gene data show CDR1 as MNHEY and CDR2 as SVGEGT. CDR3 sequence reads: CPSSSWDGLLRSPDGGGELFF. The CDR3 bases are TGTCCCAGCAGTTCCTGGGACGGACTTCTGAGATCCCCCGATGGTGGCGGGGAGCTGTTTTTT.

This clonotype has at least ten counts. V usage is TRBV6-2 or TRBV6-3 and J usage is TRBJ1-1; the D gene is possibly TRBD1 (6 bases). There are 18 residues in the CDR3. Germline V gene sequence: CDR1 MNHEY, CDR2 SVGEGT. The V end lost 0 bases, the J end lost 0 bases, and 17 bases lay between the germline ends. CDR3 nucleotide sequence: TGTGCCAGCAGTTACTCGAGTTTCCGGACAGCCATGAACACTGAAGCTTTCTTT. Its protein product is CASSYSSFRTAMNTEAFF.

In its sample, this clonotype was seen many times. This sequence joins TRBV6-2 or TRBV6-3 and TRBJ1-1; no firm D call. The CDR3 is 13 residues long. Per the germline V gene, CDR1 is MNHEY and CDR2 is SVGEGT. Trimming removed 6 bases at V and 3 bases at J, with 11 bases between. The CDR3 DNA is TGTGCCAGCAGCCGCGGTGAGTACACTGAAGCTTTCTTT. It specifies CASSRGEYTEAFF.